This T cell receptor (beta chain) was obtained from a study of somatic mutations in cytotoxic T cells in rheumatoid arthritis (dated by TCRdb to the late 2010s). Describing the broader study: Some V beta antibody-stained T-cell populations were flow-sorted on a FACSAria II or Sony SH800 at nearly 100% purity, and sorted V beta1+ cells also underwent TCRB sequencing. Whether expanded CD8+ T-cell clones in untreated, newly diagnosed rheumatoid arthritis carry somatic mutations was the study question, and clonality was characterized with TCRB deep sequencing. TCRB deep sequencing was performed for about 70 rheumatoid arthritis patients and approximately 20 healthy controls. Patients and controls did not essentially differ in median age, which was nearly identical between the groups.

A remark on this clone: Its antigen is still unknown. Nothing much larger sits one base from this clone, and base qualities are not available.

CDR1 and CDR2, per the germline V gene, are LGHNA and YSLEER. Inclusive of the bounding cysteine and phenylalanine, the CDR3 is 15 residues long. CDR3 DNA is the only sequence kept; it has 45 bases, read in frame from the first base. Trimming costs V 1 base and J 3 bases, and their ends lie 9 bases apart. Results and caveats for the whole study, not just this receptor: An increase of CD8+ clonality with age was seen in patients (Spearman r ≈ 0.49) but not in healthy controls. In about an eighth of the roughly 60 patients, more than 20% of CD8+ cells belonged to the largest CD8+ clone, while several identical CD8+ TCRB sequences were shared between blood and synovial fluid. Rheumatoid arthritis patients and age-matched healthy controls did not significantly differ in CD8+ T-cell clonality. Viral specificity could not be ruled out by absence from virus-specific databases, and the antigen targets of the expanded CD8+ clones remained unknown. The finding that TRBV07 was slightly underrepresented in patients was left unadjusted for multiple comparisons.

Sequencing of TCRB CDR3 was done on genomic DNA with the immunoSEQ assay. From the authors' description of their analysis: The analyses included only productive TCRB rearrangements. Clonality was expressed as a Shannon entropy-based productive clonality index, with each clone defined by a unique TCRB CDR3 sequence. The template counts of each clone relative to the total templates per sample were used to calculate repertoire overlap between two samples. A correlation with a Spearman r of roughly 0.61 was found between V-gene usage by flow cytometry and V-gene usage by TCRB sequencing. TCRdb provides this immuneACCESS table in a form limited to in-frame rearrangements. Some clones are lacking; in checked studies, under half of them reflect an unresolved V gene, and why the rest are absent is not known. V, J and clone size reflect that table, while D and trimming were determined from the DNA. Within this sample are 6,000 to 7,000 clones, with 72% of them counted one time only. The top ten constitute approximately 35% of the sample.

With a median age of around 52 years (range about 20-80) and approximately 55% female, the healthy controls consisted of 20 blood donors whose buffy coats were used. On an AutoMACS, CD4+ and CD8+ cells were isolated via positive magnetic bead selection, and their purity was verified by flow cytometry. Ficoll-Paque PLUS density gradient separation was used to isolate peripheral blood mononuclear cells. DNA was extracted from CD4-enriched, CD8-enriched or PBMC samples with Nucleospin Tissue or Tissue XS kits and quantified with a Qubit 2.0 fluorometer. The chain links TRBV4-3 with TRBJ2-2; confidence is insufficient to name the D gene. The sample consisted of CD8+ T cells sorted from blood. The receptor was derived from a woman aged 50 to 60 in good health. The CDR3 region has the sequence CASSQGLLDTGELFF. The sequence in DNA is TGCGCCAGCAGCCAAGGACTGCTAGACACCGGGGAGCTGTTTTTT.